These T cell receptor beta chains were read from a single sample in a study of cytomegalovirus exposure and HLA in healthy donors. This table comes from immunoSEQ multiplex PCR, and its TCRdb copy is limited to in-frame clones, with some not included. Listed are 50,000 to 80,000 clones; 3.6% falls within the top ten. The sample consisted of PBMCs. The receptors shown here come from a woman aged 18-29 years in good health and CMV-seronegative. The CDR3 runs from the conserved cysteine through the conserved F or W. A D gene is named only where the DNA matches it firmly.

V	length	D	J	CDR3	DNA
TRBV18	15	TRBD1	TRBJ1-3	CASSPGQGYGNTIYF	TGTGCCAGCTCACCGGGACAGGGCTATGGAAACACCATATATTTT
TRBV19	15	TRBD2	TRBJ2-7	CASSIRASGGAEQYF	TGTGCCAGTAGTATTAGGGCTAGCGGCGGGGCCGAGCAGTACTTC
TRBV7-9	15	TRBD1	TRBJ1-2	CASSLTPDRGGGYTF	TGTGCCAGCAGCTTAACGCCTGACAGGGGTGGCGGCTACACCTTC
TRBV5-8	14	TRBD1	TRBJ2-7	CASSGGQGIYEQYF	TGTGCCAGCAGCGGGGGACAGGGCATATACGAGCAGTACTTC
TRBV29-1	17	TRBD1	TRBJ1-2	CSVEVLLLNRGNYGYTF	TGCAGCGTTGAAGTTTTACTGCTTAACAGGGGAAACTATGGCTACACCTTC
TRBV6-1	16	TRBD1	TRBJ1-2	CASSVGQGAPSYGYTF	TGTGCCAGCAGTGTGGGACAGGGGGCGCCTAGCTATGGCTACACCTTC
TRBV5-1	14	TRBD2	TRBJ2-7	CASKLRGGSYEQYF	TGCGCCAGCAAGTTGAGGGGAGGGTCCTACGAGCAGTACTTC
TRBV14	14	.	TRBJ2-7	CASSPLRSSYEQYF	TGTGCCAGCAGCCCCCTCCGCAGCTCCTACGAGCAGTACTTC
TRBV25-1	16	TRBD1	TRBJ2-7	CASSEYMGTELYEQYF	TGTGCCAGCAGTGAATATATGGGGACAGAACTGTACGAGCAGTACTTC
TRBV5-6	16	TRBD1	TRBJ1-3	CASSPKTGGSGNTIYF	TGTGCCAGCAGCCCTAAGACAGGGGGCTCTGGAAACACCATATATTTT
TRBV7-9	18	TRBD2	TRBJ2-1	CASTPGLAVRGENNEQFF	TGTGCCAGCACACCGGGACTAGCGGTCCGAGGAGAAAACAATGAGCAGTTCTTC
TRBV5-1	14	.	TRBJ2-7	CASSSSLPPDEQYF	TGCGCCAGCAGCTCTAGCCTCCCCCCGGATGAGCAGTACTTC
TRBV9	15	TRBD1	TRBJ2-1	CASSAGQGIYNEQFF	TGTGCCAGCAGCGCGGGACAGGGGATCTACAATGAGCAGTTCTTC
TRBV19	13	.	TRBJ2-7	CASSMLANYEQYF	TGTGCCAGTAGTATGCTAGCAAACTACGAGCAGTACTTC
TRBV25-1	15	TRBD1	TRBJ1-5	CASSGGQGDGQPQHF	TGTGCCAGCAGTGGGGGACAGGGGGACGGTCAGCCCCAGCATTTT
TRBV6-1	13	.	TRBJ2-7	CASSERESYEQYF	TGTGCCAGCAGTGAAAGGGAGAGCTACGAGCAGTACTTC
TRBV7-6	14	.	TRBJ1-1	CASSLVERGTEAFF	TGTGCCAGCTCGTTAGTAGAGCGGGGCACTGAAGCTTTCTTT
TRBV19	15	.	TRBJ1-5	CASSIGSYSNQPQHF	TGTGCCAGTAGTATTGGTAGTTATAGCAATCAGCCCCAGCATTTT
TRBV25-1	13	.	TRBJ1-2	CASSESGTSGYTF	TGTGCCAGCAGTGAATCAGGGACAAGTGGCTACACCTTC
TRBV29-1	10	.	TRBJ1-1	CSVAGTEAFF	TGCAGCGTTGCGGGGACTGAAGCTTTCTTT
TRBV5-1	15	TRBD2	TRBJ2-3	CASSLTSGSPDTQYF	TGCGCCAGCAGCTTGACTAGCGGGAGCCCAGATACGCAGTATTTT
TRBV30	15	TRBD1	TRBJ1-1	CAWVTGTGWGTEAFF	TGTGCCTGGGTTACCGGGACAGGGTGGGGCACTGAAGCTTTCTTT
TRBV5-1	16	TRBD1	TRBJ2-7	CASRLTGTGASYEQYF	TGCGCCAGCAGGTTAACCGGGACAGGGGCCTCCTACGAGCAGTACTTC
TRBV28	14	.	TRBJ1-1	CASTEFRVNTEAFF	TGTGCCAGCACGGAGTTTCGCGTGAACACTGAAGCTTTCTTT
TRBV18	18	TRBD1	TRBJ2-7	CASSPLSRGGQGRYEQYF	TGTGCCAGCTCACCCCTTAGTAGAGGTGGACAGGGTAGATACGAGCAGTACTTC
TRBV2	14	TRBD1	TRBJ1-2	CASSYQQGGNGYTF	TGTGCCAGCAGTTACCAACAGGGGGGTAATGGCTACACCTTC
TRBV28	14	.	TRBJ1-2	CASSLTQGRDGYTF	TGTGCCAGCAGTTTGACCCAGGGGCGGGATGGCTACACCTTC